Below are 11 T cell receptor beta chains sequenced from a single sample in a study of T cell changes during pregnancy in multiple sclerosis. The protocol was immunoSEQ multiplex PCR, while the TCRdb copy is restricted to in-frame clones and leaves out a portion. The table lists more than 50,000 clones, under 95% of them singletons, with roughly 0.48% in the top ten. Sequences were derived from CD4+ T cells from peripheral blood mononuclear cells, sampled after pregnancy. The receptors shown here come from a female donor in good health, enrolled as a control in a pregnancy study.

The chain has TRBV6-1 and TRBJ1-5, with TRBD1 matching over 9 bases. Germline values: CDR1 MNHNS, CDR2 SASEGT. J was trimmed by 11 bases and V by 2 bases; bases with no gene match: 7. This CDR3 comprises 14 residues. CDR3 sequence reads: CASSERGQGLSQHF. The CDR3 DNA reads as TGTGCCAGCAGTGAACGGGGACAGGGCTTGTCCCAGCATTTT.

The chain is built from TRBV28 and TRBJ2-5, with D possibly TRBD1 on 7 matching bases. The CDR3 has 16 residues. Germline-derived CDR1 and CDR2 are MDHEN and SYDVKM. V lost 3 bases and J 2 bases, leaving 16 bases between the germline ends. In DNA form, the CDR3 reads TGTGCCAGCAGTTTGCCCTCCGCGGGACAGCAAGAGACCCAGTACTTC. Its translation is CASSLPSAGQQETQYF.

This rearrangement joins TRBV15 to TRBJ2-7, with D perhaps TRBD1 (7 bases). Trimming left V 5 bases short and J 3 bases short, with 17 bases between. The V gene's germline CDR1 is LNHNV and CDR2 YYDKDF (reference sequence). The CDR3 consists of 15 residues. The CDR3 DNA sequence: TGTGCCACCAGCGGCGGGACAGTGGACATCTACGAGCAGTACTTC. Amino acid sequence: CATSGGTVDIYEQYF.

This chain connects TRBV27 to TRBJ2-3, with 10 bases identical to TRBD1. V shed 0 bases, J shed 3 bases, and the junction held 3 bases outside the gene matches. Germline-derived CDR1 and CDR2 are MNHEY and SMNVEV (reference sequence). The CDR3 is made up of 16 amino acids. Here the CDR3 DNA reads TGTGCCAGCAGTTTATCGGACAGGGGGGTGACAGATACGCAGTATTTT. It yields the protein CASSLSDRGVTDTQYF.

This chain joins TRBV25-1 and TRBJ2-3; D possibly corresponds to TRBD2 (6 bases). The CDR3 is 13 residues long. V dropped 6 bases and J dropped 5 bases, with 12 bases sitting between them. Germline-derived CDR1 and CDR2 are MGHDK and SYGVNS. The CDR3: CASRAGGEDTQYF. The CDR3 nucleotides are TGTGCCAGCAGGGCAGGAGGGGAAGATACGCAGTATTTT. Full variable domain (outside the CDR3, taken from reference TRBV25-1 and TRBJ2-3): EADIYQTPRYLVIGTGKKITLECSQTMGHDKMYWYQQDPGMELHLIHYSYGVNSTEKGDLSSESTVSRIRTEHFPLTLESARPSHTSQYLCASRAGGEDTQYFGPGTRLTVL.

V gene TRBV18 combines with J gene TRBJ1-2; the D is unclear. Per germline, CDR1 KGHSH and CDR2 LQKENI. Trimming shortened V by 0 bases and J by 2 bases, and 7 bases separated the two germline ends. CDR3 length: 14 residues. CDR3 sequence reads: CASSPPAQNYGYTF. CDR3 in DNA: TGTGCCAGCTCACCACCGGCCCAGAACTATGGCTACACCTTC.

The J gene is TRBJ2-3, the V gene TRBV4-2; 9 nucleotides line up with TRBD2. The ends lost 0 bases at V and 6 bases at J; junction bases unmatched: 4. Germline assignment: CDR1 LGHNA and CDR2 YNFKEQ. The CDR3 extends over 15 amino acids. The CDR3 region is CASSQEGLAADTQYF. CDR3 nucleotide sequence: TGTGCCAGCAGCCAAGAGGGACTAGCTGCCGATACGCAGTATTTT.

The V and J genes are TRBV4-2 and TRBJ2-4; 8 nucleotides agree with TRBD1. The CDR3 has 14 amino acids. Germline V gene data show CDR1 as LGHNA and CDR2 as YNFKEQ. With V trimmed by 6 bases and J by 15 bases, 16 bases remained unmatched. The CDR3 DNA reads TGTGCCAGCAGTCCACAGGGAGAGACAGGGGATCGGTACTTC. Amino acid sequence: CASSPQGETGDRYF.

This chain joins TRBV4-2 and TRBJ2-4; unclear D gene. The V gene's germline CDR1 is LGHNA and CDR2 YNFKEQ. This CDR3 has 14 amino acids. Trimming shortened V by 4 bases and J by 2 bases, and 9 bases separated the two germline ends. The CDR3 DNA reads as TGTGCCAGCAGCCCAGTCGCCCCCAAAAACATTCAGTACTTC. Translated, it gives CASSPVAPKNIQYF.

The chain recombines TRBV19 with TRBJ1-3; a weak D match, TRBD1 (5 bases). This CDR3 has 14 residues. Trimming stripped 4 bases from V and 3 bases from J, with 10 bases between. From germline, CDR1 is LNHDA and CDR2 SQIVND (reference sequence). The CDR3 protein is CASSRNTGGNTIYF. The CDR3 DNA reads TGTGCCAGTAGTAGAAACACAGGTGGAAACACCATATATTTT. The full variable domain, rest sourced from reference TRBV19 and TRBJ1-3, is DGGITQSPKYLFRKEGQNVTLSCEQNLNHDAMYWYRQDPGQGLRLIYYSQIVNDFQKGDIAEGYSVSREKKESFPLTVTSAQKNPTAFYLCASSRNTGGNTIYFGEGSWLTVV.

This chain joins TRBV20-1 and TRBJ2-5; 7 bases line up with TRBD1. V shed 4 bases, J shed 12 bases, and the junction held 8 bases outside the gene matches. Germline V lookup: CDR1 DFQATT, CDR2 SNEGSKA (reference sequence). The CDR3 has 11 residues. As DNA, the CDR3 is TGCAGTGCTATGATCCCCGGGACAGAGTACTTC. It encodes CSAMIPGTEYF.